This TCR beta chain was sequenced for a study of blood T cell repertoires in COVID-19. Overall study context: Sites across the United States, Italy and Spain contributed samples from acute and convalescent COVID-19. PBMCs, B-cell-depleted T cells, or T cells provided the cDNA or gDNA that made up the material.

This table comes from immunoSEQ multiplex PCR, and its TCRdb copy is limited to in-frame clones, with some not included. The sample carries about 200,000 clones, around 83% recorded once. This clone was recorded once. The length of the CDR3 is 13 residues. Germline-derived CDR1 and CDR2 are MDHEN and SYDVKM. Germline trimming cut 6 bases from V and 7 bases from J; bases unmatched to any gene: 5. The J gene is TRBJ2-5, the V gene TRBV28; TRBD2 matches 10 bases. Sequences were obtained from peripheral blood. The sequence derives from a man aged 45-65 years with active or convalescent COVID-19. CDR3 sequence: CASRGTSEGTQYF. As DNA, the CDR3 is TGTGCCAGCAGAGGGACTAGCGAGGGGACCCAGTACTTC.